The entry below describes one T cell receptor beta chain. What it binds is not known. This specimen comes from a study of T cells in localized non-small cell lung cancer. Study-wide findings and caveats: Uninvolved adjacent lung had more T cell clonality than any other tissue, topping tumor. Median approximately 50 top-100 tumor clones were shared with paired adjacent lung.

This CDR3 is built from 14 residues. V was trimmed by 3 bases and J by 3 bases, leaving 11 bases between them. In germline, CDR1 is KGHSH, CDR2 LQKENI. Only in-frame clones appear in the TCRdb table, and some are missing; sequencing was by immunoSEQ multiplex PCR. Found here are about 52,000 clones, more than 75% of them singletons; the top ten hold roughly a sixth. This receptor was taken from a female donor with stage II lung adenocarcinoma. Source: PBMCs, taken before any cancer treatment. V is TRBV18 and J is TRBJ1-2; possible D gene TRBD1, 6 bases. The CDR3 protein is CASSPGGLDYGYTF. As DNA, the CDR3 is TGTGCCAGCTCACCCGGGGGGCTTGACTATGGCTACACCTTC.